These T cell receptor beta chains were read from a single sample in a study of T-cell memory formation after mild COVID-19. One entry per CDR3 protein, called by TCRdb with MiXCR from the 5' RACE reads. The sample shows about 320,000 distinct CDR3 sequences, about 13% of them seen only once. Material: PBMCs or a T cell subset sorted from them (not recorded which). These receptors all come from a man aged 18 to 30 who had mild COVID-19 (a few samples of this study predate the infection). Cell type and time point are not known. Each CDR3 is given with its conserved first and last residue. Each record gives: clone size, V gene, J gene, CDR3 length, D gene, CDR3 DNA, CDR3 protein. D genes are given only for firm matches. Size values are once, few and many counts, or a class for expanded clones, and some rows have none.

abundance: many
v_gene: TRBV10-3
j_gene: TRBJ2-3
len: 17
d_gene: TRBD2
CDR3nt: TGTGCCATCAGTGGGGGGACTAGCGGGTTGTTCGCAGATACGCAGTATTTT
CDR3aa: CAISGGTSGLFADTQYF

abundance: -
v_gene: TRBV7-9
j_gene: TRBJ1-2
len: 17
d_gene: -
CDR3nt: TGTGCCAGCAGTCCCGGTCAGCCGCCCCCGTTACTATATGGCTACACCTTC
CDR3aa: CASSPGQPPPLLYGYTF

abundance: few
v_gene: TRBV29-1
j_gene: TRBJ2-1
len: 13
d_gene: -
CDR3nt: TGCAGCGTTGAAGAGGCCACCGACAATGAGCAGTTCTTC
CDR3aa: CSVEEATDNEQFF

abundance: -
v_gene: TRBV7-8
j_gene: TRBJ1-4
len: 15
d_gene: -
CDR3nt: TGTGCCAGCACCCGAGGCCGGTCAGGGAATGAAAAACTGTTTTTT
CDR3aa: CASTRGRSGNEKLFF

abundance: -
v_gene: TRBV15
j_gene: TRBJ2-2
len: 14
d_gene: -
CDR3nt: TGTGCCACCAGCAGAGTCCGGTACACCGGGGAGCTGTTTTTT
CDR3aa: CATSRVRYTGELFF

abundance: -
v_gene: TRBV6-5
j_gene: TRBJ1-5
len: 13
d_gene: -
CDR3nt: TGTGCCAGCAGCGGACAGAGTGATCAGCCCCAGCATTTT
CDR3aa: CASSGQSDQPQHF

abundance: few
v_gene: TRBV6-6
j_gene: TRBJ1-5
len: 14
d_gene: -
CDR3nt: TGTGCCAGCAGTCCTGACAGGCTCAATCAGCCCCAGCATTTT
CDR3aa: CASSPDRLNQPQHF

abundance: -
v_gene: TRBV18
j_gene: TRBJ1-4
len: 13
d_gene: -
CDR3nt: TGTGCCAGCTCACCAAACCCGGCTGAAAAACTGTTTTTT
CDR3aa: CASSPNPAEKLFF

abundance: -
v_gene: TRBV9
j_gene: TRBJ2-7
len: 15
d_gene: -
CDR3nt: TGTGCCAGCAGCGCAGGCGGGACACATACCTACGAGCAGTACTTC
CDR3aa: CASSAGGTHTYEQYF

abundance: few
v_gene: TRBV6-5
j_gene: TRBJ2-1
len: 13
d_gene: -
CDR3nt: TGTGCCAGCAGTTACATCTCGGTAGGTGAGCAGTTCTTC
CDR3aa: CASSYISVGEQFF

abundance: -
v_gene: TRBV5-1
j_gene: TRBJ2-3
len: 15
d_gene: -
CDR3nt: TGCGCCAGCAGAGACTGGGACACTAGCACAGATACGCAGTATTTT
CDR3aa: CASRDWDTSTDTQYF

abundance: few
v_gene: TRBV4-1
j_gene: TRBJ1-5
len: 15
d_gene: TRBD1
CDR3nt: TGCGCCAGCAGCCCCGGACAGGCCTACAATCAGCCCCAGCATTTT
CDR3aa: CASSPGQAYNQPQHF

abundance: few
v_gene: TRBV7-9
j_gene: TRBJ2-5
len: 16
d_gene: TRBD2
CDR3nt: TGTGCCAGCAGAACCGGACTAGCGGGGGGGCCGGGGACCCAGTACTTC
CDR3aa: CASRTGLAGGPGTQYF

abundance: many
v_gene: TRBV4-3
j_gene: TRBJ2-5
len: 15
d_gene: -
CDR3nt: TGCGCCAGCAGCCAGGAACTAGGCTTCCAAGAGACCCAGTACTTC
CDR3aa: CASSQELGFQETQYF

abundance: -
v_gene: TRBV29-1
j_gene: TRBJ2-4
len: 12
d_gene: -
CDR3nt: TGCAGCGCCAGGGAAACAGGGAACATTCAGTACTTC
CDR3aa: CSARETGNIQYF

abundance: few
v_gene: TRBV6-2/TRBV6-3
j_gene: TRBJ1-5
len: 13
d_gene: -
CDR3nt: TGTGCCAGTCTCCGGGGTTACAATCAGCCCCAGCATTTT
CDR3aa: CASLRGYNQPQHF

abundance: -
v_gene: TRBV6-5
j_gene: TRBJ1-2
len: 13
d_gene: TRBD1
CDR3nt: TGTGCCAGCAGACAGGGGGCCGGCTATGGCTACACCTTC
CDR3aa: CASRQGAGYGYTF

abundance: -
v_gene: TRBV7-9
j_gene: TRBJ1-2
len: 14
d_gene: -
CDR3nt: TGTGCCAGCAGCCCTGTAGCGGGGTCGGATGGCTACACCTTC
CDR3aa: CASSPVAGSDGYTF

abundance: -
v_gene: TRBV20-1
j_gene: TRBJ1-3
len: 14
d_gene: -
CDR3nt: TGCAGTGCGTTGGACCGACACTCTGGAAACACCATATATTTT
CDR3aa: CSALDRHSGNTIYF

abundance: -
v_gene: TRBV6-2/TRBV6-3
j_gene: TRBJ1-2
len: 13
d_gene: -
CDR3nt: TGTGCCAGCAGCCGCTCAGGGCGCCGAGGCTACACCTTC
CDR3aa: CASSRSGRRGYTF

abundance: few
v_gene: TRBV7-9
j_gene: TRBJ2-1
len: 12
d_gene: -
CDR3nt: TGTGCCAGCAGCTTCCGCCGTAATGAGCAGTTCTTC
CDR3aa: CASSFRRNEQFF

abundance: -
v_gene: TRBV20-1
j_gene: TRBJ1-3
len: 12
d_gene: -
CDR3nt: TGCAGTGCTACAGGGGTTGGAAACACCATATATTTT
CDR3aa: CSATGVGNTIYF